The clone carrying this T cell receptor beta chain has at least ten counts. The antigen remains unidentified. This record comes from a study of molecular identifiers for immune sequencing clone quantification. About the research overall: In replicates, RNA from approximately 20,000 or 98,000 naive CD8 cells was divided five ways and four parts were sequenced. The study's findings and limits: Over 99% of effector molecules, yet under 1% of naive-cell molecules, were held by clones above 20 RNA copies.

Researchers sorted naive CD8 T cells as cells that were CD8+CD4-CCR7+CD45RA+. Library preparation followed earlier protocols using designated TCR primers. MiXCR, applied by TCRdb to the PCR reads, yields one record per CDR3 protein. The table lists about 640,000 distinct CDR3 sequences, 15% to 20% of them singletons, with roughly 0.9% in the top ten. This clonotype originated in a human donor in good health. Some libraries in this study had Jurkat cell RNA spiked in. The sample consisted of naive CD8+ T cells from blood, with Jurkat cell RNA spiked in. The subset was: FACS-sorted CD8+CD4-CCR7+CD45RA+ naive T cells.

The CDR3 region has the DNA TGTGCCAGCAGCCGGACACTTGGGGCCAACGTCCTGACTTTC. The encoded protein is CASSRTLGANVLTF. The chain uses TRBV7-6 and TRBJ2-6; weak D call: TRBD1 (5 bases). In germline, CDR1 is SGHVS, CDR2 FNYEAQ. The germline V and J ends were trimmed by 5 bases and 3 bases, with 8 bases remaining between them. This CDR3 region has 14 residues.